A selection of T cell receptor beta chains follows, all from one sample in a study of T cell changes during pregnancy in multiple sclerosis. Profiled with immunoSEQ multiplex PCR; TCRdb holds only in-frame clones, not every one. The sample includes approximately 46,000 clones, approximately 90% of them seen just once. Source: CD8+ T cells from peripheral blood mononuclear cells, taken in the second trimester of pregnancy. The receptor set was obtained from a female donor with multiple sclerosis, enrolled in a pregnancy study. CDR3s include the opening cysteine and the closing phenylalanine or tryptophan. Fields, in order: D gene, J gene, V gene, clone size, CDR3 DNA, CDR3 protein. A D gene is named only where the DNA matches it firmly. Expanded clones get a size class; other rows say once, few or many, or leave the size out.

d_call: -
j_call: TRBJ1-1
v_call: TRBV5-4
clone_size: -
cdr3_nt: TGTGCCAGTCAGCAGGGAAACACTGAAGCTTTCTTT
cdr3_aa: CASQQGNTEAFF

d_call: TRBD1
j_call: TRBJ2-7
v_call: TRBV18
clone_size: -
cdr3_nt: TGTGCCAGCTCACCTCCGGGACAGACCTACGAGCAGTACTTC
cdr3_aa: CASSPPGQTYEQYF

d_call: TRBD1
j_call: TRBJ1-2
v_call: TRBV2
clone_size: -
cdr3_nt: TGTGCCAGCAAGAAGACAGGGGACTATGGCTACACCTTC
cdr3_aa: CASKKTGDYGYTF

d_call: TRBD1
j_call: TRBJ1-1
v_call: TRBV9
clone_size: -
cdr3_nt: TGTGCCAGCAGCCCAGAGAGGGGGCTTACTGAAGCTTTCTTT
cdr3_aa: CASSPERGLTEAFF

d_call: TRBD1
j_call: TRBJ1-1
v_call: TRBV4-1
clone_size: -
cdr3_nt: TGCGCCAGCAGCCACTCAGGGACAGCCGCTGAAGCTTTCTTT
cdr3_aa: CASSHSGTAAEAFF

d_call: TRBD1
j_call: TRBJ2-7
v_call: TRBV12-5
clone_size: -
cdr3_nt: TGTGCTAGTGGTTTCTCTACTGACAGGGCCCACGAGCAGTACTTC
cdr3_aa: CASGFSTDRAHEQYF

d_call: -
j_call: TRBJ1-6
v_call: TRBV19
clone_size: -
cdr3_nt: TGTGCCAGTAGTGTCCGGGGGTCCTATAATTCACCCCTCCACTTT
cdr3_aa: CASSVRGSYNSPLHF

d_call: TRBD1
j_call: TRBJ1-4
v_call: TRBV7-8
clone_size: once
cdr3_nt: TGTGCCAGCAGCTCCTTAGAGGGGAGGGACAGGGATGAAAAACTGTTTTTT
cdr3_aa: CASSSLEGRDRDEKLFF

d_call: -
j_call: TRBJ2-1
v_call: TRBV27
clone_size: -
cdr3_nt: TGTGCCAGCAGTTTAGGCAGGCCTGACAATGAGCAGTTCTTC
cdr3_aa: CASSLGRPDNEQFF

d_call: -
j_call: TRBJ1-1
v_call: TRBV9
clone_size: -
cdr3_nt: TGTGCCAGCAGCGAGGGGGTGGAGTACACTGAAGCTTTCTTT
cdr3_aa: CASSEGVEYTEAFF

d_call: -
j_call: TRBJ1-2
v_call: TRBV29-1
clone_size: few
cdr3_nt: TGCAGCGTTGCGGGGAGTGGCTACACCTTC
cdr3_aa: CSVAGSGYTF

d_call: -
j_call: TRBJ2-1
v_call: TRBV10-3
clone_size: -
cdr3_nt: TGTGCCATCACTCCGGACGAGGGCTCCTACAATGAGCAGTTCTTC
cdr3_aa: CAITPDEGSYNEQFF

d_call: -
j_call: TRBJ2-5
v_call: TRBV4-1
clone_size: -
cdr3_nt: TGCGCCAGCAGTCACACAGGGACACCCCAAGAGACCCAGTACTTC
cdr3_aa: CASSHTGTPQETQYF

d_call: -
j_call: TRBJ2-7
v_call: TRBV9
clone_size: -
cdr3_nt: TGTGCCAGCAGCGTCGGGAGCAGTCCTTCCTACGAGCAGTACTTC
cdr3_aa: CASSVGSSPSYEQYF

d_call: -
j_call: TRBJ1-3
v_call: TRBV18
clone_size: -
cdr3_nt: TGTGCCAGCTCACCACCGGGTGAGGGTAATAATGGAAACACCATATATTTT
cdr3_aa: CASSPPGEGNNGNTIYF

d_call: -
j_call: TRBJ1-3
v_call: TRBV6-1
clone_size: once
cdr3_nt: TGTGCCAGCAGTGAAGAGCCTTACTCTGGAAACACCATATATTTT
cdr3_aa: CASSEEPYSGNTIYF

d_call: -
j_call: TRBJ1-1
v_call: TRBV7-8
clone_size: medium-sized
cdr3_nt: TGTGCCAGCAGTGACAGTGCGGAGAGATCCACTGAAGCTTTCTTT
cdr3_aa: CASSDSAERSTEAFF

d_call: -
j_call: TRBJ1-2
v_call: TRBV6-5
clone_size: -
cdr3_nt: TGTGCCAGCAGTTACTTACAACAGGGAGATGGCTACACCTTC
cdr3_aa: CASSYLQQGDGYTF

d_call: -
j_call: TRBJ2-1
v_call: TRBV4-3
clone_size: -
cdr3_nt: TGCGCCAGCAGCCAAGATCGCGGGGTGGGTAATGAGCAGTTCTTC
cdr3_aa: CASSQDRGVGNEQFF

d_call: TRBD1
j_call: TRBJ2-7
v_call: TRBV9
clone_size: -
cdr3_nt: TGTGCCAGCAGCTTTAACCCGACAGGGGAGTACGAGCAGTACTTC
cdr3_aa: CASSFNPTGEYEQYF

d_call: TRBD1
j_call: TRBJ2-4
v_call: TRBV11-2
clone_size: once
cdr3_nt: TGTGCCAGCAGCTTGGGGACAGGGGGATTGTCCCCCAAAAACATTCAGTACTTC
cdr3_aa: CASSLGTGGLSPKNIQYF

d_call: TRBD2
j_call: TRBJ2-7
v_call: TRBV5-6
clone_size: -
cdr3_nt: TGTGCCAGCAGCTACGCTAGCGGGGGGGTCAGCTCCTACGAGCAGTACTTC
cdr3_aa: CASSYASGGVSSYEQYF

d_call: TRBD2
j_call: TRBJ2-1
v_call: TRBV9
clone_size: -
cdr3_nt: TGTGCCAGCAGCCCGGGACTAAACAATGAGCAGTTCTTC
cdr3_aa: CASSPGLNNEQFF

d_call: -
j_call: TRBJ2-5
v_call: TRBV5-6
clone_size: -
cdr3_nt: TGTGCCAGCAGCCGCCAAGAGACCCAGTACTTC
cdr3_aa: CASSRQETQYF

d_call: TRBD1
j_call: TRBJ1-1
v_call: TRBV10-3
clone_size: -
cdr3_nt: TGTGCCATCGGCAGGACAGGGGGCTACACTGAAGCTTTCTTT
cdr3_aa: CAIGRTGGYTEAFF

d_call: -
j_call: TRBJ2-2
v_call: TRBV9
clone_size: -
cdr3_nt: TGTGCCAGCAGACGGAGCGGGGAGCTGTTTTTT
cdr3_aa: CASRRSGELFF

d_call: -
j_call: TRBJ2-5
v_call: TRBV29-1
clone_size: -
cdr3_nt: TGCAGCGCCAGTCAAGAGACCCAGTACTTC
cdr3_aa: CSASQETQYF

d_call: -
j_call: TRBJ1-2
v_call: TRBV12-5
clone_size: -
cdr3_nt: TGTGCTAGTGGTTTGTTCGGGTCCTCGCGCGGCTACACCTTC
cdr3_aa: CASGLFGSSRGYTF

d_call: -
j_call: TRBJ1-2
v_call: TRBV5-6
clone_size: -
cdr3_nt: TGTGCCAGCAGCTTGGGACAGGCTAACTATGGCTACACCTTC
cdr3_aa: CASSLGQANYGYTF

d_call: -
j_call: TRBJ1-1
v_call: TRBV4-3
clone_size: -
cdr3_nt: TGCGCCAGCAGCCTTCAGACGTCCGGGGACACTGAAGCTTTCTTT
cdr3_aa: CASSLQTSGDTEAFF

d_call: -
j_call: TRBJ1-1
v_call: TRBV21-1
clone_size: -
cdr3_nt: TGTGCCAGCAGCGTACCGTTCGGGTTGTCTGAAGCTTTCTTT
cdr3_aa: CASSVPFGLSEAFF

d_call: TRBD2
j_call: TRBJ2-7
v_call: TRBV11-2
clone_size: -
cdr3_nt: TGTGCCAGCAGCTACCCGGGACTACCGTACGAGCAGTACTTC
cdr3_aa: CASSYPGLPYEQYF

d_call: -
j_call: TRBJ2-5
v_call: TRBV18
clone_size: -
cdr3_nt: TGTGCCAGCTCATCAGGGTTTGGGGAGACCCAGTACTTC
cdr3_aa: CASSSGFGETQYF

d_call: -
j_call: TRBJ1-2
v_call: TRBV6-5
clone_size: -
cdr3_nt: TGTGCCAGCAGAACCGGGACAAATATCTATGGCTACACCTTC
cdr3_aa: CASRTGTNIYGYTF

d_call: -
j_call: TRBJ1-2
v_call: TRBV4-3
clone_size: -
cdr3_nt: TGCGCCAGCAGTGACGAAAAAAGGAGTCCCATCTATGGCTACACCTTC
cdr3_aa: CASSDEKRSPIYGYTF